Listed here are 20 T cell receptor beta chains from one sample, sequenced in a study of T cells in Graves' hyperthyroidism and ophthalmopathy. Using RNA transcripts as the source, TCR beta CDR3 regions were amplified. A set of HTBI primers served as the primers for a first-round RT-PCR of the TCR CDR3. TCRdb recomputed calls from the multiplex PCR reads with MiXCR, one row per CDR3 protein. The top ten hold around 50% of the sample, which has about 210,000 distinct CDR3 sequences, 17% seen once. Material for sequencing was blood. The receptors were gathered from a man between 45 and 60 years old with Graves' hyperthyroidism.

This clonotype was recorded at least ten times. In DNA form, the CDR3 reads TGCAGCGTCAGTCGGGGTAACACTGAAGCTTTCTTT. It translates to CSVSRGNTEAFF. The chain links TRBV29-1 to TRBJ1-1, with no clear D. V lost 6 bases and J 2 bases, leaving 10 bases between the germline ends. CDR3 length: 12 residues. The V gene's germline CDR1 is SQVTM and CDR2 ANQGSEA.

This clonotype has ten or more counts. DNA of the CDR3: TGTGCCAGCAGCTCTCAAGGGACATATGAAGCTTTCTTT. Its protein product is CASSSQGTYEAFF. The chain recombines TRBV7-2 with TRBJ1-1, with a weak D call TRBD1 (6 bases). Germline assignment: CDR1 SGHTA and CDR2 FQGNSA. Trimming left V 4 bases short and J 7 bases short, with 13 bases between. The CDR3 runs to 13 residues. Filled out from reference TRBV7-2 and TRBJ1-1, the complete variable domain reads GAGVSQSPSNKVTEKGKDVELRCDPISGHTALYWYRQSLGQGLEFLIYFQGNSAPDKSGLPSDRFSAERTGGSVSTLTIQRTQQEDSAVYLCASSSQGTYEAFFGQGTRLTVV.

Many counts were recorded for this clonotype. V and J are TRBV18 and TRBJ2-1, with D unclear. Trimming left V 3 bases short and J 6 bases short, with 9 bases between. Germline loops: CDR1 KGHSH, CDR2 LQKENI. The CDR3 loop spans 13 amino acids. CDR3 nucleotide sequence: TGTGCCAGCTCACCGCCAGGTCCCAATGAGCAGTTCTTC. This sequence encodes CASSPPGPNEQFF.

The chain employs TRBV11-3 and TRBJ2-5, with a possible D match to TRBD1 (5 bases). The V and J ends lost 1 base and 4 bases respectively, with 22 bases between them. The CDR3 is 18 residues long. From germline, CDR1 is SGHNT and CDR2 YENEEA. As DNA, the CDR3 is TGTGCCAGCAGCTTAGGGTCGCACGGGCAGGGAATCGGAGAGACCCAGTACTTC. Translating it yields CASSLGSHGQGIGETQYF.

In this sample, this clonotype turned up a few times. The V call is TRBV5-5, the J call TRBJ2-1; 9 bases agree with TRBD2. Germline V lookup: CDR1 SGHKS, CDR2 YYEKEE (reference sequence). The CDR3 extends over 15 amino acids. Trimming took 0 bases from V and 5 from J; bases not matched to a gene: 3. This CDR3 is CASSLGAGGHNEQFF. The CDR3 region has the DNA TGTGCCAGCAGCTTGGGGGCGGGAGGGCACAATGAGCAGTTCTTC.

V and J are TRBV11-1 and TRBJ2-7; 7 nucleotides line up with TRBD2. From germline, CDR1 is SGHAT and CDR2 FQDESV (reference sequence). CDR3 size: 13 residues. V shed 5 bases and J 5 bases; nucleotides not matched to a gene: 6. The CDR3 spells CASSVRLADEQYF. For the CDR3, the DNA is TGTGCCAGCAGCGTCCGACTAGCCGACGAGCAGTACTTC.

This clonotype was seen at least ten times. The chain employs TRBV5-1 and TRBJ2-7, with D hard to call. From germline, CDR1 is SGHRS and CDR2 YFSETQ. With 5 bases removed from V and 0 bases from J, the gap between germline ends came to 9 bases. The CDR3 extends over 13 amino acids. The CDR3 region is CASRGVGSYEQYF. The CDR3 coding sequence is TGCGCCAGCAGAGGAGTGGGCTCCTACGAGCAGTACTTC.

This clonotype was seen a handful of times. The junction departs from germline at one end; a sequencing error may be responsible. The chain employs TRBV29-1 and TRBJ2-2; 8 nucleotides match TRBD2. Germline V gene sequence: CDR1 SQVTM, CDR2 ANQGSEA. The CDR3 runs 14 residues. The CDR3 sequence: CSLEESGRPGELFF. CDR3 nucleotides: TGCAGCCTTGAGGAGAGCGGGAGACCCGGGGAGCTGTTTTTT.

The rearrangement joins TRBV28 to TRBJ1-6, with D tentatively TRBD1 (6 bases). CDR1 MDHEN and CDR2 SYDVKM come from the germline V gene. There are 16 residues in the CDR3. The V and J ends lost 8 bases and 4 bases respectively, with 18 bases between them. In DNA, the CDR3 is TGTGCCAGCTCCATGGGCGGGACACTTTATAATTCACCCCTCCACTTT. It is translated as CASSMGGTLYNSPLHF.

This clonotype was recorded at least ten times. The chain couples TRBV3-1 to TRBJ1-2; D is undetermined. V dropped 0 bases and J dropped 8 bases, with 10 bases sitting between them. CDR1 and CDR2 (germline): LGHDT, YNNKEL (reference sequence). The CDR3 loop spans 13 amino acids. The CDR3 bases are TGTGCCAGCAGCCAAGATCCGCTGAGGGGCTACACCTTC. Translation gives CASSQDPLRGYTF. Combining the CDR3 with reference TRBV3-1 and TRBJ1-2 gives the whole variable domain DTAVSQTPKYLVTQMGNDKSIKCEQNLGHDTMYWYKQDSKKFLKIMFSYNNKELIINETVPNRFSPKSPDKAHLNLHINSLELGDSAVYFCASSQDPLRGYTFGSGTRLTVV.

This clonotype was counted ten times or more. The CDR3 loop is CASSIDGDTEAFF. For the CDR3, the DNA is TGTGCCAGCAGTATTGACGGGGACACTGAAGCTTTCTTT. The rearrangement joins TRBV27 to TRBJ1-1; D call uncertain. This CDR3 region has 13 residues. Germline loops: CDR1 MNHEY, CDR2 SMNVEV (reference sequence). Between the trimmed V and J ends, which lost 5 bases and 3 bases, there was a span of 10 bases.

V gene TRBV4-3 combines with J gene TRBJ2-7; possibly TRBD2 for D (5 bases). V was shortened by 5 bases and J by 3 bases, with 17 bases between the two germline ends. Germline V CDR1 and CDR2: LGHNA, YSLEER. This CDR3 region has 15 residues. CDR3 in amino acids: CASSYRDKVDYEQYF. The CDR3 DNA is TGCGCCAGCAGCTACCGGGATAAGGTGGACTACGAGCAGTACTTC.

In its sample, this clonotype was seen a few times. V usage is TRBV7-8 and J usage is TRBJ1-5; TRBD1 might be the D (5 bases). CDR1 and CDR2 from the germline V gene are SGHVS and FQNEAQ. The length of the CDR3 is 16 residues. The V end was cut by 5 bases, the J end by 3 bases, with 17 bases between. The CDR3 protein is CASSPTGDRPNQPQHF. In DNA form, the CDR3 reads TGTGCCAGCAGCCCAACGGGAGACAGACCCAATCAGCCCCAGCATTTT.

This clonotype was detected only a few times. The J gene is TRBJ2-1, the V gene TRBV7-9; TRBD1 or TRBD2 may be the D gene (5 bases each). CDR1 is SEHNR and CDR2 is FQNEAQ in the germline V gene (reference sequence). The CDR3 has 14 amino acids. Trimming pared 5 bases from V and 12 bases from J, leaving 20 bases between. In nucleotides, the CDR3 is TGTGCCAGCAGCAGGGACCCAGCACGGACGGGGCAGTTCTTC. Translating gives CASSRDPARTGQFF.

This clonotype showed up many times. V and J are TRBV12-3 or TRBV12-4 and TRBJ1-1, with a possible D match to TRBD1 (6 bases). The CDR3 contains 12 residues. V lost 5 bases to trimming and J lost 6 bases, with 10 bases between them. Here the CDR3 reads CASSPTGSEAFF. The CDR3 DNA sequence: TGTGCCAGCAGTCCAACAGGGTCTGAAGCTTTCTTT.

Many counts were recorded for this clonotype. The chain has TRBV24-1 and TRBJ2-1, with 15 bases that match TRBD2. V lost 0 bases, J lost 10 bases, and 3 bases stayed unmatched. The germline CDR1 and CDR2 sequences are KGHDR and SFDVKD. The CDR3 has 16 residues. CDR3 amino acids: CATSDLGTSGRPEQFF. For the CDR3, the DNA is TGTGCCACCAGTGATTTGGGGACTAGCGGGAGGCCCGAGCAGTTCTTC.

The chain links TRBV2 to TRBJ2-1; 13 bases match TRBD2. The CDR3 has 14 residues. The ends lost 8 bases at V and 4 bases at J; junction bases unmatched: 2. Germline V gene lookup returns CDR1 SNHLY and CDR2 FYNNEI. CDR3 in DNA: TGTGCCAGCGGGACTAGCGGGATGTACAATGAGCAGTTCTTC. Protein sequence: CASGTSGMYNEQFF.

In this sample, this clonotype turned up a few times. The rearrangement links TRBV7-8 to TRBJ2-7; no definite D call. This CDR3 region has 14 residues. V was clipped by 4 bases and J by 3 bases, with 13 bases between them. CDR1 is SGHVS and CDR2 is FQNEAQ in the germline V gene. The CDR3 coding sequence is TGTGCCAGCAGCTCCTTACAGAGAAACTACGAGCAGTACTTC. Amino acids: CASSSLQRNYEQYF.

Ten or more counts support this clonotype. The gene calls are TRBV12-3 or TRBV12-4 and TRBJ2-1; tentative D call: TRBD2 (6 bases). There are 13 residues in the CDR3. Trimming stripped 6 bases from V and 4 bases from J, with 10 bases between. Here the CDR3 DNA reads TGTGCCAGCAGGTACGGGACTTACAATGAGCAGTTCTTC. Amino acids: CASRYGTYNEQFF.

This clonotype was seen many times. The V call is TRBV5-1, the J call TRBJ2-7; D call uncertain. Per germline, CDR1 SGHRS and CDR2 YFSETQ. Trimming removed 0 bases at V and 0 bases at J, with 7 bases between. The CDR3 sequence is 14 residues long. The CDR3 spells CASSLEANSYEQYF. The CDR3 nucleotides read TGCGCCAGCAGCTTGGAGGCAAACTCCTACGAGCAGTACTTC.